What follows are 23 T cell receptor beta chains derived from one specimen sequenced in a study of blood T cell repertoires in COVID-19. Using immunoSEQ multiplex PCR, the repertoire was profiled, and TCRdb retains in-frame clones only, with some absent. Of 200,000 to 250,000 clones detected, less than 90% appear once; the ten largest clones hold around 18%. The specimen sequenced was peripheral blood. Receptors originate from a woman aged 80 or over with active or convalescent COVID-19.

The chain carries TRBV6-1 and TRBJ1-2; TRBD1 agrees at 11 bases. The CDR3 has 17 residues. From germline, CDR1 is MNHNS and CDR2 SASEGT. Unmatched junction bases numbered 15, after V lost 4 bases and J lost 8 bases. CDR3 coding DNA: TGTGCCAGCAGTGGGATGGCGTCCGGGACAGGGGGGGGAGGCTACACCTTC. It is translated as CASSGMASGTGGGGYTF.

The chain joins TRBV5-1 to TRBJ1-1, with D possibly being TRBD1 (5 bases). Trimming stripped 4 bases from V and 5 bases from J, with 15 bases between. The V gene's germline CDR1 is SGHRS and CDR2 YFSETQ. This CDR3 region has 14 residues. The CDR3 spells CASSVTEQGTEAFF. In nucleotides, the CDR3 is TGCGCCAGCAGCGTGACAGAACAAGGTACTGAAGCTTTCTTT. Based on the CDR3 plus reference TRBV5-1 and TRBJ1-1, the full variable domain is KAGVTQTPRYLIKTRGQQVTLSCSPISGHRSVSWYQQTPGQGLQFLFEYFSETQRNKGNFPGRFSGRQFSNSRSEMNVSTLELGDSALYLCASSVTEQGTEAFFGQGTRLTVV.

There are a few counts of this clone. V and J are TRBV7-2 and TRBJ1-3; TRBD1 matches 8 bases. Trimming cost V 2 bases and J 3 bases; bases outside gene matches: 6. There are 16 residues in the CDR3. Germline lookup yields CDR1 SGHTA and CDR2 FQGNSA. The chain's CDR3 is CASSLLTGGRGNTIYF. CDR3 nucleotide sequence: TGTGCCAGCAGCTTACTAACAGGGGGACGTGGAAACACCATATATTTT.

The rearrangement joins TRBV6-2 or TRBV6-3 to TRBJ1-1; 8 bases align to TRBD1. The junction had 7 bases not matched to a gene; V was cut back by 0 bases and J by 1 base. The length of the CDR3 is 17 residues. Germline CDR1 reads MNHEY; CDR2 reads SVGEGT. For the CDR3, the DNA is TGTGCCAGCAGTTACTCGAAGACAGGGGCGAAGAACACTGAAGCTTTCTTT. It is translated as CASSYSKTGAKNTEAFF.

V usage is TRBV5-8 and J usage is TRBJ2-7, with TRBD1 matching over 9 bases. With 4 bases clipped from V and 3 bases from J, the junction kept 5 bases outside the gene matches. The CDR3 consists of 14 residues. Germline CDR1 reads SGHTS; CDR2 reads YDEGEE. The CDR3 region has the DNA TGTGCCAGCAGCCCCAGACAGGGGGACTACGAGCAGTACTTC. As protein: CASSPRQGDYEQYF.

The chain has TRBV19 and TRBJ2-1; 7 bases fit TRBD1. Losses at the gene ends were 7 bases for V and 0 bases for J; bases not matched to a gene: 6. Germline V gives CDR1 LNHDA, CDR2 SQIVND (reference sequence). The CDR3 is 15 residues long. CDR3 in DNA: TGTGCCAGTACCACCGACAGGGACTCCTACAATGAGCAGTTCTTC. The encoded protein is CASTTDRDSYNEQFF.

V is TRBV4-3 and J is TRBJ1-2, with unresolved D. The CDR3 length is 14 residues. Trimming took off 4 bases at V and 7 bases at J, with 16 bases between the two ends. CDR1 and CDR2 (germline): LGHNA, YSLEER. The CDR3, as DNA: TGCGCCAGCAGCCTTATGGGCTTCGCGCGTGGCTACACCTTC. Encoded protein: CASSLMGFARGYTF.

The gene calls are TRBV5-1 and TRBJ2-1; 9 nucleotides agree with TRBD1. The V gene end was trimmed by 4 bases and the J gene end by 3 bases; junction bases not matched to a gene: 5. Germline V CDR1 and CDR2: SGHRS, YFSETQ. The CDR3 length is 15 residues. The CDR3 DNA is TGCGCCAGCAGCGCGGGACAGGGAAGCTACAATGAGCAGTTCTTC. It yields the protein CASSAGQGSYNEQFF.

This clone has a single count. The rearrangement joins TRBV28 to TRBJ2-7; D is undetermined. This CDR3 is built from 12 residues. V dropped 7 bases and J dropped 2 bases, with 9 bases sitting between them. Per the germline V gene, CDR1 is MDHEN and CDR2 is SYDVKM. CDR3 sequence: CASTGSTYEQYF. The CDR3 DNA follows: TGTGCCAGCACAGGTTCTACCTACGAGCAGTACTTC.

This chain connects TRBV6-5 to TRBJ1-2, with D possibly TRBD1 on 5 matching bases. Germline V gives CDR1 MNHEY, CDR2 SVGAGI. The CDR3 loop spans 14 amino acids. V was trimmed by 5 bases and J by 6 bases, leaving 16 bases between them. For the CDR3, the DNA is TGTGCCAGCAGTCTAACCCAGGAGGGACATGGCTACACCTTC. Protein: CASSLTQEGHGYTF.

The V call is TRBV27, the J call TRBJ2-5; 9 bases are shared with TRBD1. Trimming at V came to 2 bases and at J to 6 bases, leaving 10 bases not matched to a gene. In germline, CDR1 is MNHEY, CDR2 SMNVEV (reference sequence). This CDR3 contains 16 residues. Here the CDR3 reads CASSLGTGLPKQTQYF. The CDR3 region has the DNA TGTGCCAGCAGTTTAGGGACAGGGCTTCCGAAACAGACCCAGTACTTC.

This chain links TRBV7-3 with TRBJ2-4; D gene uncertain. With 5 bases removed from V and 3 bases from J, the gap between germline ends came to 11 bases. The CDR3 is made up of 14 amino acids. The germline gives CDR1 SGHTA, CDR2 FQGTGA. The CDR3 nucleotides read TGTGCCAGCAGCCAGAGCGCGATCAAAAACATTCAGTACTTC. It codes for CASSQSAIKNIQYF. Full variable domain (outside the CDR3, taken from reference TRBV7-3 and TRBJ2-4): GAGVSQTPSNKVTEKGKYVELRCDPISGHTALYWYRQSLGQGPEFLIYFQGTGAADDSGLPNDRFFAVRPEGSVSTLKIQRTERGDSAVYLCASSQSAIKNIQYFGAGTRLSVL.

This clone was observed a single time. The rearrangement joins TRBV9 to TRBJ2-1; TRBD2 might be the D (5 bases). Trimming pared 3 bases from V and 3 bases from J, leaving 10 bases between. This CDR3 region has 14 residues. CDR1 SGDLS and CDR2 YYNGEE come from the germline V gene. The CDR3 loop is CASSASGIYNEQFF. DNA for the CDR3: TGTGCCAGCAGCGCGAGCGGAATCTACAATGAGCAGTTCTTC.

The chain joins TRBV28 to TRBJ1-3; 8 bases match TRBD1. The CDR3 totals 18 residues. CDR1 is MDHEN, CDR2 SYDVKM, per germline. V gave up 8 bases and J gave up 2 bases; unmatched junction bases: 17. The CDR3 DNA sequence: TGTGCCAGCTCCTCCGGGACAGGTCATTCTTTAGCTGGAAACACCATATATTTT. Translation gives CASSSGTGHSLAGNTIYF.

This clone came up a few times. The V call is TRBV6-6, the J call TRBJ1-6, with TRBD1 matching over 7 bases. Germline CDR1 and CDR2: MNHNY and SVGAGI (reference sequence). The CDR3 spans 16 residues. J lost 8 bases, V lost 5 bases, and 12 bases had no gene match. The CDR3 loop reads CASSPSRAGGDSPLHF. The CDR3 region has the DNA TGTGCCAGCAGTCCATCGCGGGCAGGGGGAGATTCACCCCTCCACTTT.

This sequence joins TRBV28 and TRBJ2-1, with D possibly being TRBD2 (5 bases). V was cut by 5 bases and J by 1 base, with 15 bases left in between. The CDR3 is 16 residues long. The V gene's germline CDR1 is MDHEN and CDR2 SYDVKM. The CDR3, as DNA: TGTGCCAGCAGTCCAACTAGGACGGGGTCCTACAATGAGCAGTTCTTC. Translation gives CASSPTRTGSYNEQFF.

The CDR3 region is CASSLDLLYPDTQYF. The CDR3, as DNA: TGTGCCAGCAGCTTAGATCTCCTATATCCAGATACGCAGTATTTT. The chain couples TRBV11-2 to TRBJ2-3; D uncertain. The ends were cut back, 0 bases at V and 4 bases at J, with 11 bases in the middle. Germline values: CDR1 SGHAT, CDR2 FQNNGV. The length of the CDR3 is 15 residues.

This chain joins TRBV4-3 and TRBJ1-3, with D tentatively TRBD1 (5 bases). Germline-derived CDR1 and CDR2 are LGHNA and YSLEER. The CDR3 loop spans 16 amino acids. V was cut by 1 base and J by 0 bases, with 10 bases left in between. The CDR3 protein is CASSQAGIGSGNTIYF. CDR3 bases: TGCGCCAGCAGCCAAGCAGGGATCGGCTCTGGAAACACCATATATTTT.

This chain links TRBV6-5 with TRBJ2-3; 8 bases match TRBD2. CDR3 length: 15 amino acids. Germline V gene sequence: CDR1 MNHEY, CDR2 SVGAGI. With V trimmed by 5 bases and J by 6 bases, 10 bases remained unmatched. The CDR3 DNA sequence: TGTGCCAGCAGTCGACTAGCGTCCCGCCGCGATACGCAGTATTTT. Translation: CASSRLASRRDTQYF.

The chain carries TRBV7-2 and TRBJ1-2; 9 positions match TRBD1. The V segment lost 5 bases and the J segment 4 bases; nucleotides outside the gene matches: 5. Germline V gene sequence: CDR1 SGHTA, CDR2 FQGNSA. This CDR3 spans 14 amino acids. The CDR3: CASSRGQGSYGYTF. The CDR3 coding sequence is TGTGCCAGCAGCCGCGGACAGGGGAGCTATGGCTACACCTTC.

The chain joins TRBV30 to TRBJ1-6; a weak D match, TRBD1 (5 bases). With 0 bases removed from V and 9 bases from J, the gap between germline ends came to 9 bases. Per germline, CDR1 GTSNPN and CDR2 SVGIG (reference sequence). The CDR3 covers 13 residues. The CDR3 loop reads CAWSVSGLSPLHF. The CDR3 region has the DNA TGTGCCTGGAGTGTCTCAGGGCTTTCACCCCTCCACTTT.

This CDR3 reads CASSPGGTGNTEAFF. For the CDR3, the DNA is TGTGCCAGCAGCCCCGGGGGGACGGGGAACACTGAAGCTTTCTTT. The V gene is TRBV7-2, the J gene TRBJ1-1; D perhaps matches TRBD1 (5 bases). CDR1 is SGHTA and CDR2 is FQGNSA in the germline V gene. Trimming cost V 5 bases and J 1 base, with 14 bases left between them. CDR3 length: 15 residues.

The rearrangement uses TRBV30 and TRBJ2-1, with D possibly being TRBD2 (5 bases). The CDR3 totals 15 residues. Germline CDR1 and CDR2: GTSNPN and SVGIG (reference sequence). Trimming left V 6 bases short and J 0 bases short, with 15 bases between. In nucleotides, the CDR3 is TGTGCCTGTTCACCGGGATCAAGCTCCTACAATGAGCAGTTCTTC. Its protein product is CACSPGSSSYNEQFF.